What follows is one TCR beta chain and its context. This entry is derived from a study of control samples from healthy donors and cancer patients. From germline, CDR1 is LGHNA and CDR2 YSLEER. Trimming removed 0 bases at V and 4 bases at J, with 15 bases between. There are 16 residues in the CDR3. Sequencing was performed with immunoSEQ multiplex PCR; in TCRdb, only in-frame clones are kept and a portion is missing. The data hold approximately 93,000 clones, with around 90% observed a single time. The sequence was collected from a woman between 45 and 60 years old with colorectal cancer. The sequenced sample was PBMCs. The chain has TRBV4-3 and TRBJ1-2; D is unclear. CDR3 in DNA: TGCGCCAGCAGCCAAGATCAGAGCCCGCTGATCTATGGCTACACCTTC. Translation: CASSQDQSPLIYGYTF.